Sequencing of this TCR beta chain was carried out in a study of cytotoxic CD8 clonotypes in ibrutinib-treated CLL. This clone was recorded a few times. Germline V gene sequence: CDR1 SQVTM, CDR2 ANQGSEA. The CDR3 sequence is 14 residues long. The J segment lost 4 bases and the V segment lost 7 bases, leaving 10 bases of the junction unmatched. The repertoire was sequenced with immunoSEQ multiplex PCR; TCRdb's copy has only in-frame clones and lacks some. Counted here are roughly 250,000 clones, 70% occurring once; the ten biggest clones make up 15%. The sequencing here drew on PBMCs, taken after 24 months of ibrutinib treatment. The rearrangement uses TRBV29-1 and TRBJ1-5, with TRBD1 matching over 7 bases. The TCR originated in a human donor with chronic lymphocytic leukemia. This CDR3 reads CSAVTGLPNQPQHF. CDR3 DNA sequence: TGCAGCGCTGTGACAGGGCTACCAAATCAGCCCCAGCATTTT.